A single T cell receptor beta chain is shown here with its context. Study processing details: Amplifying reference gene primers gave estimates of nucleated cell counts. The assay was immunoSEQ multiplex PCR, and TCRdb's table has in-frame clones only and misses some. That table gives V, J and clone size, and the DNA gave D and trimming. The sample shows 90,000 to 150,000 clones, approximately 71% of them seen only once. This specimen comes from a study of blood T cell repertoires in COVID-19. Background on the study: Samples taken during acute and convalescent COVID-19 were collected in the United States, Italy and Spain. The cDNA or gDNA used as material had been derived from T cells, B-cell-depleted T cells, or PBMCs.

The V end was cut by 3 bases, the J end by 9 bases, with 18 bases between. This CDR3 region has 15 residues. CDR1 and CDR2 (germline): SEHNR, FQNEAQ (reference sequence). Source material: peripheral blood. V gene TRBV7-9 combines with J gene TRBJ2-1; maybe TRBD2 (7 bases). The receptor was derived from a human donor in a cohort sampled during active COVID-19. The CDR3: CASSLGGGGEGEQFF. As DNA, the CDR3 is TGTGCCAGCAGCTTGGGCGGGGGCGGCGAAGGTGAGCAGTTCTTC.